A single sample is the source of the 4 T cell receptor beta chains below, sequenced in a study of blood T cell repertoires in COVID-19. This table comes from immunoSEQ multiplex PCR, and its TCRdb copy is limited to in-frame clones, with some not included. There are about 140,000 clones in the sample; 84% occur only once, and 4% lies in the top ten. What was sequenced was peripheral blood. These receptor sequences come from a woman aged 60-75 years with acute or convalescent COVID-19.

The chain combines TRBV6-5 with TRBJ1-2, with D perhaps matching TRBD1 (5 bases). CDR1 MNHEY and CDR2 SVGAGI come from the germline V gene. The CDR3 length is 13 residues. The V gene lost 5 bases and the J gene lost 2 bases, with 9 bases spanning the gap. The CDR3 bases are TGTGCCAGCAGTCCCGACAGAAACTATGGCTACACCTTC. Protein product: CASSPDRNYGYTF.

The chain employs TRBV5-4 and TRBJ1-1; TRBD1 aligns across 8 bases. The CDR3 extends over 14 amino acids. V shed 0 bases and J 6 bases; nucleotides not matched to a gene: 4. Germline V lookup: CDR1 SGHNT, CDR2 YYREEE (reference sequence). The CDR3 protein is CASSLGQGKPEAFF. In DNA form, the CDR3 reads TGTGCCAGCAGCTTGGGACAGGGGAAGCCTGAAGCTTTCTTT.

The chain couples TRBV14 to TRBJ1-6; 8 nucleotides line up with TRBD1. Germline values: CDR1 SGHDN, CDR2 FVKESK. The ends lost 5 bases at V and 7 bases at J; junction bases unmatched: 7. The CDR3 spans 15 residues. The CDR3 sequence: CASSSLTGVNSPLHF. CDR3 coding DNA: TGTGCCAGCAGCTCTTTGACAGGGGTCAATTCACCCCTCCACTTT.

CDR3 sequence reads: CASSELHGQTEYF. Here the CDR3 DNA reads TGTGCCAGCAGTGAACTCCACGGACAGACAGAGTACTTC. V and J are TRBV2 and TRBJ2-5; a weak D match, TRBD1 (6 bases). From germline, CDR1 is SNHLY and CDR2 FYNNEI. The CDR3 runs 13 residues. The V gene lost 2 bases and the J gene lost 12 bases, with 16 bases spanning the gap.